This T cell receptor beta chain was identified during a study of blood T cell repertoires in COVID-19. On the study more broadly: PBMCs, B-cell-depleted T cells, or T cells were the source of the cDNA or gDNA that made up the material.

Authors' methods: Counts of nucleated cells, estimated from reference gene primer amplification, were obtained. Clones were sequenced by immunoSEQ multiplex PCR, and TCRdb holds only the in-frame ones, with some missing. From that table come the V and J calls and clone size; the DNA was used to work out D and trimming. The profile shows fewer than 200,000 clones, 81% of them singletons. Patients at the Seattle site were enrolled during active infection and followed longitudinally. The CDR3 is made up of 15 amino acids. V was trimmed by 0 bases and J by 5 bases, leaving 13 bases between them. Germline CDR1 is LGHDT and CDR2 is YNNKEL (reference sequence).

The chain joins TRBV3-1 (or the pseudogene TRBV3-2) to TRBJ1-1; D ambiguous. The sample comprised peripheral blood. The sequence derives from an elderly woman with COVID-19, enrolled during active disease. The chain's CDR3 is CASSQDSGFRTEAFF. As DNA, the CDR3 is TGTGCCAGCAGCCAAGATTCTGGTTTCAGGACTGAAGCTTTCTTT.